This entry lists 14 T cell receptor beta chains sequenced from one sample in a study of T cell responses to AZD1222 COVID-19 vaccine. Sequencing used immunoSEQ multiplex PCR; TCRdb keeps in-frame clones, though not all of them. Of about 77,000 clones in the sample, 92% were seen once. The input for sequencing was peripheral blood, taken 28 days after the second AZD1222 dose. The receptors originated from an adult who received the AZD1222 COVID-19 vaccine.

The rearrangement joins TRBV19 to TRBJ1-2; 7 bases agree with TRBD1. The CDR3 sequence is 15 residues long. The germline V gene encodes CDR1 LNHDA and CDR2 SQIVND (reference sequence). J was trimmed by 5 bases and V by 2 bases; bases with no gene match: 8. In nucleotides, the CDR3 is TGTGCCAGTAGTATACGGGACAGTATGTTTTATGGCTACACCTTC. This translates into CASSIRDSMFYGYTF.

V gene TRBV12-3 or TRBV12-4 combines with J gene TRBJ2-1; TRBD2 aligns across 8 bases. CDR3 size: 13 residues. V lost 6 bases and J lost 6; bases outside the gene matches: 4. The CDR3 DNA reads TGTGCCAGCAGGACGGGAGGGTTCAATGAGCAGTTCTTC. Translating it yields CASRTGGFNEQFF.

This chain links TRBV28 with TRBJ2-3, with D hard to call. V lost 8 bases, J lost 0 bases, and 9 bases lay in between. From germline, CDR1 is MDHEN and CDR2 SYDVKM. This CDR3 is 13 amino acids long. CDR3 nucleotide sequence: TGTGCCAGCGCGTGGGTTAGCACAGATACGCAGTATTTT. It codes for CASAWVSTDTQYF.

V usage is TRBV5-1 and J usage is TRBJ2-5; D may be TRBD2 (6 bases). Trimming removed 0 bases from V and 3 bases from J, with 12 bases in between. This CDR3 is built from 15 residues. Germline CDR1 reads SGHRS; CDR2 reads YFSETQ. CDR3 in DNA: TGCGCCAGCAGCTTGGGCTTCGGGAGTAAAGAGACCCAGTACTTC. This translates into CASSLGFGSKETQYF.

The chain links TRBV6-5 to TRBJ1-3, with D hard to call. CDR3 length: 13 residues. V lost 6 bases and J lost 0, with 6 bases in between. CDR1 is MNHEY and CDR2 is SVGAGI in the germline V gene. The CDR3 nucleotides are TGTGCCAGCAGGGCAGTCTCTGGAAACACCATATATTTT. As protein: CASRAVSGNTIYF.

CDR3 loop: CASSYAEGWQPQHF. As DNA, the CDR3 is TGTGCCAGCAGTTACGCGGAGGGTTGGCAGCCCCAGCATTTT. The rearrangement links TRBV6-5 to TRBJ1-5; no clear D gene. V shed 2 bases and J shed 7 bases, with 12 bases lying between them. The CDR3 is made up of 14 amino acids. Germline CDR1 MNHEY, CDR2 SVGAGI.

The gene calls are TRBV7-9 and TRBJ2-3; 10 positions match TRBD2. This CDR3 is 17 amino acids long. V was pared by 5 bases and J by 0 bases, with 8 bases of the junction left unmatched. Germline V gene lookup returns CDR1 SEHNR and CDR2 FQNEAQ (reference sequence). As DNA, the CDR3 is TGTGCCAGCAGCCCAGACCTAGCGGGAGCGAGCACAGATACGCAGTATTTT. Translating it yields CASSPDLAGASTDTQYF.

CDR3 residues: CAWSRGSGQPQHF. In DNA, the CDR3 is TGTGCCTGGAGCCGGGGGAGCGGACAGCCCCAGCATTTT. This chain links TRBV30 with TRBJ1-5, with D tentatively TRBD1 (5 bases). V was pared by 3 bases and J by 7 bases, with 13 bases between. The CDR3 consists of 13 residues. The germline gives CDR1 GTSNPN, CDR2 SVGIG (reference sequence).

The chain links TRBV7-2 to TRBJ2-5, with 8 nucleotides matching TRBD1. The CDR3 has 16 residues. From germline, CDR1 is SGHTA and CDR2 FQGNSA. V trimming: 5 bases; J trimming: 5 bases; junction bases outside the gene matches: 13. The CDR3 DNA follows: TGTGCCAGCAGCCCGCAATCTCAGGGGGCTGGGGAGACCCAGTACTTC. Protein: CASSPQSQGAGETQYF.

The chain links TRBV9 to TRBJ2-7; the D gene could be TRBD1 or TRBD2 (5 bases each). The CDR3 spans 14 residues. The V and J ends lost 0 bases and 0 bases respectively, with 7 bases between them. Germline loops: CDR1 SGDLS, CDR2 YYNGEE. The CDR3 nucleotides read TGTGCCAGCAGCGTAGATGGGGGCTCCTACGAGCAGTACTTC. Its protein is CASSVDGGSYEQYF.

This chain links TRBV5-4 with TRBJ1-3, with D perhaps TRBD1 (6 bases). The CDR3 contains 15 residues. In germline, CDR1 is SGHNT, CDR2 YYREEE (reference sequence). V was pared by 4 bases and J by 0 bases, with 11 bases between. CDR3 in DNA: TGTGCCAGCAGCCCACGGACAGACTCTGGAAACACCATATATTTT. This encodes CASSPRTDSGNTIYF. The variable domain in full, completed from reference TRBV5-4 and TRBJ1-3, reads ETGVTQSPTHLIKTRGQQVTLRCSSQSGHNTVSWYQQALGQGPQFIFQYYREEENGRGNFPPRFSGLQFPNYSSELNVNALELDDSALYLCASSPRTDSGNTIYFGEGSWLTVV.

The rearrangement uses TRBV3-1 (or the pseudogene TRBV3-2) and TRBJ2-1, with D possibly TRBD2 on 5 matching bases. Trimming removed 0 bases from V and 3 bases from J, with 6 bases in between. CDR1 is LGHDT and CDR2 is YNNKEL in the germline V gene (reference sequence). This CDR3 comprises 14 residues. CDR3 DNA: TGTGCCAGCAGCCAAGATGGGAGCTACAATGAGCAGTTCTTC. Amino acid sequence: CASSQDGSYNEQFF.

This chain uses TRBV15 with TRBJ2-2; no clear D. This CDR3 spans 16 amino acids. Germline V lookup: CDR1 LNHNV, CDR2 YYDKDF (reference sequence). V dropped 5 bases and J dropped 1 base, with 14 bases sitting between them. CDR3 in amino acids: CATSGIEIQNTGELFF. Here the CDR3 DNA reads TGTGCCACCAGCGGGATCGAAATACAGAACACCGGGGAGCTGTTTTTT.

This clone ranks as medium-sized. The J gene is TRBJ1-3, the V gene TRBV4-2; perhaps TRBD1 as D (6 bases). The CDR3 totals 15 residues. Looked up from germline, CDR1 is LGHNA and CDR2 is YNFKEQ. V lost 6 bases and J 0 bases, leaving 12 bases between the germline ends. CDR3 coding DNA: TGTGCCAGCAGTAATGGGGGCAACTCTGGAAACACCATATATTTT. It translates to CASSNGGNSGNTIYF.